The 10 T cell receptor beta chains given below trace back to one sample, sequenced in a study of Ad26.COV2.S vaccination and SARS-CoV-2 variants. Only in-frame clones appear in the TCRdb table, and some are missing; sequencing was by immunoSEQ multiplex PCR. The sample has about 350,000 clones; approximately 81% are singletons. Treatment denoted: some 20 received Ad26.COV2.S at low or high dose, single or two shots; roughly 5 received placebo; per-sample allocation not given. Sampling occurred on day 63 after the first vaccine or placebo injection. This sample comprised peripheral blood, obtained in a trial of Ad26.COV2.S vaccine versus placebo. The receptors were sampled from a person aged 18-60 years who received the Ad26.COV2.S COVID-19 vaccine or a placebo.

This chain uses TRBV5-4 with TRBJ2-5; tentatively, D is TRBD1 (6 bases). The CDR3 sequence is 14 residues long. Trimming removed 1 base from V and 4 bases from J, with 11 bases in between. Germline assignment: CDR1 SGHNT and CDR2 YYREEE (reference sequence). CDR3 sequence reads: CASSLSGRGETQYF. The CDR3 DNA reads as TGTGCCAGCAGCTTGTCGGGCAGGGGAGAGACCCAGTACTTC.

This chain joins TRBV7-2 and TRBJ2-3; tentatively, D is TRBD2 (6 bases). Germline V lookup: CDR1 SGHTA, CDR2 FQGNSA. There are 15 residues in the CDR3. V lost 3 bases to trimming and J lost 3 bases, with 13 bases between them. The CDR3 protein is CASSFAGPGTDTQYF. The CDR3 bases are TGTGCCAGCAGCTTTGCGGGGCCCGGGACAGATACGCAGTATTTT.

The gene calls are TRBV3-1 (or the pseudogene TRBV3-2) and TRBJ2-3, with TRBD2 as a possible D gene (6 bases). Trimming pared 4 bases from V and 2 bases from J, leaving 19 bases between. Germline values: CDR1 LGHDT, CDR2 YNNKEL (reference sequence). The CDR3 is 17 residues long. The CDR3 spells CASSLTATSTVTDTQYF. CDR3 bases: TGTGCCAGCAGCCTAACCGCGACTAGTACGGTCACAGATACGCAGTATTTT.

This clone has only a few counts. The V and J genes are TRBV2 and TRBJ1-4; TRBD1 might be the D (6 bases). From germline, CDR1 is SNHLY and CDR2 FYNNEI. The CDR3 totals 13 residues. The ends were cut back, 7 bases at V and 5 bases at J, with 11 bases in the middle. CDR3 region: CASNPQGNEKLFF. The CDR3 nucleotides read TGTGCCAGCAATCCCCAGGGGAATGAAAAACTGTTTTTT.

In its sample, this clone was seen a few times. This chain connects TRBV2 to TRBJ2-2; 9 positions match TRBD1. This CDR3 comprises 13 residues. J gave up 9 bases and V 2 bases, and 1 base lay outside the gene matches. Germline loops: CDR1 SNHLY, CDR2 FYNNEI. The CDR3 reads CASSETGGRELFF. CDR3 DNA sequence: TGTGCCAGCAGTGAAACAGGGGGCAGGGAGCTGTTTTTT.

The J gene is TRBJ2-6, the V gene TRBV5-5, with 7 nucleotides matching TRBD1. CDR1 and CDR2 from the germline V gene are SGHKS and YYEKEE (reference sequence). The CDR3 is made up of 17 amino acids. J gave up 1 base and V 0 bases, and 4 bases lay outside the gene matches. Written as DNA, the CDR3 is TGTGCCAGCAGCTTGGAGGGACAGAGATCTGGGGCCAACGTCCTGACTTTC. Protein sequence: CASSLEGQRSGANVLTF.

The chain has TRBV5-1 and TRBJ1-3; tentatively, D is TRBD1 (6 bases). Trimming took 4 bases from V and 4 from J, leaving 15 bases between them. This CDR3 spans 15 amino acids. Germline assignment: CDR1 SGHRS and CDR2 YFSETQ. In nucleotides, the CDR3 is TGCGCCAGCAGCCCCGTTCCAGGGGTAGGAAACACCATATATTTT. Amino acids: CASSPVPGVGNTIYF.

The chain combines TRBV9 with TRBJ2-2; D is ambiguous. V shed 2 bases and J shed 8 bases, with 10 bases lying between them. Germline loops: CDR1 SGDLS, CDR2 YYNGEE. The CDR3 has 13 residues. This CDR3 is CASSVGFQGELFF. CDR3 nucleotide sequence: TGTGCCAGCAGCGTGGGCTTCCAGGGGGAGCTGTTTTTT.

This clone was recorded only once. The chain links TRBV5-4 to TRBJ2-2; D may be TRBD1 (6 bases). Germline lookup yields CDR1 SGHNT and CDR2 YYREEE (reference sequence). The V gene lost 6 bases and the J gene lost 3 bases, with 15 bases spanning the gap. The CDR3 spans 15 residues. CDR3 loop: CASTFPPGDTGELFF. The CDR3 region has the DNA TGTGCCAGCACCTTCCCCCCAGGGGACACCGGGGAGCTGTTTTTT. Full variable domain (outside the CDR3, taken from reference TRBV5-4 and TRBJ2-2): ETGVTQSPTHLIKTRGQQVTLRCSSQSGHNTVSWYQQALGQGPQFIFQYYREEENGRGNFPPRFSGLQFPNYSSELNVNALELDDSALYLCASTFPPGDTGELFFGEGSRLTVL.

In nucleotides, the CDR3 is TGTGCCAGCAGCACAGGACTAGCGAAGAAATCCTACGAGCAGTACTTC. Its translation: CASSTGLAKKSYEQYF. The chain is built from TRBV7-8 and TRBJ2-7, with TRBD2 matching over 9 bases. The CDR3 runs 16 residues. V was pared by 5 bases and J by 1 base, with 9 bases of the junction left unmatched. CDR1 is SGHVS and CDR2 is FQNEAQ in the germline V gene.